These 3 T cell receptor beta chains originate from one sample sequenced in a study of blood T cell repertoires in COVID-19. TCRdb's copy holds only in-frame clones and misses some; the assay was immunoSEQ multiplex PCR. The repertoire includes roughly 180,000 clones, more than 70% of them detected once, and more than 5% sits in the top ten. Input material: PBMCs or T cells enriched from blood (not recorded which). Source of these receptors: a man aged 35 to 55 who had recovered from COVID-19.

The genes are TRBV4-2 and TRBJ2-1; no definite D call. The CDR3 has 14 amino acids. The V gene's germline CDR1 is LGHNA and CDR2 YNFKEQ. With 0 bases removed from V and 8 bases from J, the gap between germline ends came to 11 bases. The CDR3 protein is CASSQDIKHYEQFF. The DNA of the CDR3 is TGTGCCAGCAGCCAAGATATTAAGCATTATGAGCAGTTCTTC.

This chain joins TRBV6-5 and TRBJ1-5; D may be TRBD1 (6 bases). Germline V gene lookup returns CDR1 MNHEY and CDR2 SVGAGI. V was shortened by 4 bases and J by 7 bases, with 11 bases between the two germline ends. The CDR3 loop spans 13 amino acids. This CDR3 reads CASSSGGRQPQHF. The CDR3 DNA reads as TGTGCCAGCAGTTCGGGGGGGCGCCAGCCCCAGCATTTT.

This clone was picked up a small number of times. This chain connects TRBV2 to TRBJ2-7; 8 bases are shared with TRBD2. This CDR3 contains 15 residues. V was clipped by 6 bases and J by 1 base; unmatched bases: 8. The germline gives CDR1 SNHLY, CDR2 FYNNEI. CDR3 DNA: TGTGCCAGCAGGGATCTGCCTAGCGGGTCCTACGAGCAGTACTTC. This translates into CASRDLPSGSYEQYF.